This T cell receptor beta chain came from a study of control samples from healthy donors and cancer patients. CDR3 length equals 16 residues. The V gene's germline CDR1 is MDHEN and CDR2 SYDVKM. The V and J ends lost 5 bases and 5 bases respectively, with 20 bases between them. TCRdb keeps only in-frame clones here, not all; method: immunoSEQ multiplex PCR. The table lists approximately 20,000 clones, around 80% of them singletons. Sequencing was performed on PBMCs. The receptor's source is a woman in her seventies with lung cancer. The rearrangement uses TRBV28 and TRBJ2-3; a weak D match, TRBD1 (5 bases). The CDR3 here is CASSLVGIGHRDTQYF. Here the CDR3 DNA reads TGTGCCAGCAGTCTGGTAGGGATAGGACACAGAGATACGCAGTATTTT.